This TCR beta chain was found in a study of control samples from healthy donors and cancer patients. The CDR3 has 17 residues. Looked up from germline, CDR1 is LGHNA and CDR2 is YSLEER. V trimming: 0 bases; J trimming: 5 bases; junction bases outside the gene matches: 13. The protocol was immunoSEQ multiplex PCR, while the TCRdb copy is restricted to in-frame clones and leaves out a portion. The sample lists 96,000 or so clones; over 90% were seen once. Sample: blood. This sequence joins TRBV4-3 and TRBJ2-7, with 7 bases that match TRBD1. This sequence was found in a young man in good health. CDR3 DNA: TGCGCCAGCAGCCAAGAAGGGGGCCCAGGGCCAAAGGACGAGCAGTACTTC. As protein: CASSQEGGPGPKDEQYF.